A single sample is the source of the 8 T cell receptor beta chains below, sequenced in a study of OX40 agonist ivuxolimab in advanced cancers. Libraries were made using the immunoSEQ multiplex PCR assay. TCRdb mirrors the immuneACCESS table, restricted to in-frame sequences. Some clones are absent from its copies; in checked studies, under half trace to an unresolved V gene, and the reason for the others is unknown. In this sample the table shows around 68,000 clones, 91% of which occur a single time. 1% to 1.2% of the sample is held by the ten biggest clonotypes. The sequences come from CD4+ or CD8+ T cells sorted from blood, collected in a trial of the OX40 agonist ivuxolimab. The receptors come from an adult with an advanced solid tumor such as melanoma, head and neck, liver or kidney cancer.

The CDR3 coding sequence is TGTGCCAGCAGCACCCAGAGATCACCGCAAGAGACCCAGTACTTC. It yields the protein CASSTQRSPQETQYF. The chain couples TRBV9 to TRBJ2-5; no firm D call. Trimming removed 4 bases from V and 2 bases from J, with 15 bases in between. The CDR3 has 15 amino acids. CDR1 SGDLS and CDR2 YYNGEE come from the germline V gene.

The chain combines TRBV5-1 with TRBJ1-2; perhaps TRBD1 as D (6 bases). V lost 6 bases and J 7 bases, leaving 19 bases between the germline ends. The CDR3 extends over 14 amino acids. Per germline, CDR1 SGHRS and CDR2 YFSETQ. CDR3 sequence reads: CASKEDGGRFGYTF. CDR3 in DNA: TGCGCCAGCAAAGAGGACGGGGGGCGCTTTGGCTACACCTTC.

V is TRBV11-1 and J is TRBJ2-7, with 7 bases matching TRBD1. This CDR3 contains 14 residues. The germline CDR1 and CDR2 sequences are SGHAT and FQDESV (reference sequence). Trimming took 1 base from V and 2 from J; bases not matched to a gene: 2. CDR3 DNA sequence: TGTGCCAGCAGCTTAGAAGGGGGCGCCTACGAGCAGTACTTC. Its translation: CASSLEGGAYEQYF.

The chain combines TRBV7-6 with TRBJ2-5; D perhaps matches TRBD1 (5 bases). Trimming took off 5 bases at V and 1 base at J, with 11 bases between the two ends. CDR1 and CDR2 (germline): SGHVS, FNYEAQ. The CDR3 consists of 14 residues. CDR3 region: CASSPRGAQETQYF. As DNA, the CDR3 is TGTGCCAGCAGCCCACGTGGGGCCCAAGAGACCCAGTACTTC.

The chain joins TRBV9 to TRBJ1-3, with a tentative D call TRBD1 (5 bases). V was clipped by 0 bases and J by 0 bases, with 10 bases between them. Looked up from germline, CDR1 is SGDLS and CDR2 is YYNGEE. CDR3 size: 16 residues. Here the CDR3 reads CASSVAGGGSGNTIYF. CDR3 nucleotides: TGTGCCAGCAGCGTAGCGGGCGGGGGCTCTGGAAACACCATATATTTT.

This chain uses TRBV6-6 with TRBJ1-2; no firm D call. The ends were cut back, 5 bases at V and 2 bases at J, with 15 bases in the middle. This CDR3 is 15 amino acids long. CDR1 and CDR2 from the germline V gene are MNHNY and SVGAGI (reference sequence). The CDR3 here is CASSLGPNLNYGYTF. In DNA, the CDR3 is TGTGCCAGCAGTCTAGGGCCTAACTTAAACTATGGCTACACCTTC.

The chain recombines TRBV5-1 with TRBJ2-5, with no clear D. Germline-derived CDR1 and CDR2 are SGHRS and YFSETQ. The germline V and J ends were trimmed by 0 bases and 1 base, with 4 bases remaining between them. This CDR3 is built from 13 residues. CDR3 DNA sequence: TGCGCCAGCAGCTTGGCCACCCAAGAGACCCAGTACTTC. Translated: CASSLATQETQYF.

The gene calls are TRBV5-4 and TRBJ2-5; 15 nucleotides align to TRBD2. Germline CDR1 SGHNT, CDR2 YYREEE (reference sequence). This CDR3 region has 17 residues. With V trimmed by 4 bases and J by 5 bases, 9 bases remained unmatched. The CDR3: CASSAGLAGGGGETQYF. The CDR3 nucleotides are TGTGCCAGCAGCGCGGGACTAGCGGGAGGAGGAGGTGAGACCCAGTACTTC.